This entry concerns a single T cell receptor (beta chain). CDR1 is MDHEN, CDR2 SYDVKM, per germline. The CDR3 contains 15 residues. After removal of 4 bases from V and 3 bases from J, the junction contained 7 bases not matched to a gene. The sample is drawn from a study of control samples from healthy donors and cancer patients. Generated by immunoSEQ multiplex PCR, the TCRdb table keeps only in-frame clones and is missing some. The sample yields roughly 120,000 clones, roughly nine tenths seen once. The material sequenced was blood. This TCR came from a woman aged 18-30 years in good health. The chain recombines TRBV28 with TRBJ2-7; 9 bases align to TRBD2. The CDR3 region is CASSSSGRSYYEQYF. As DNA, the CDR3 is TGTGCCAGCAGTTCCAGCGGGAGGTCCTACTACGAGCAGTACTTC.